This T cell receptor (beta chain) stems from a study of T cell changes during pregnancy in multiple sclerosis. Profiled with immunoSEQ multiplex PCR; TCRdb holds only in-frame clones, not every one. The sample consists of fewer than 50,000 clones, about 90% of them appearing once. The receptor comes from a female donor with multiple sclerosis, enrolled in a pregnancy study. The sample in question was CD8+ T cells from peripheral blood mononuclear cells, obtained after pregnancy.

The CDR3 spells CASSIRGRDTIYF. CDR3 sequence (DNA): TGTGCCAGTAGTATCAGGGGGCGCGACACCATATATTTT. The rearrangement uses TRBV19 and TRBJ1-3, with 8 bases aligning to TRBD1. The CDR3 is 13 amino acids. V lost 3 bases to trimming and J lost 8 bases; unmatched junction nucleotides: 3. CDR1 is LNHDA and CDR2 is SQIVND in the germline V gene (reference sequence).